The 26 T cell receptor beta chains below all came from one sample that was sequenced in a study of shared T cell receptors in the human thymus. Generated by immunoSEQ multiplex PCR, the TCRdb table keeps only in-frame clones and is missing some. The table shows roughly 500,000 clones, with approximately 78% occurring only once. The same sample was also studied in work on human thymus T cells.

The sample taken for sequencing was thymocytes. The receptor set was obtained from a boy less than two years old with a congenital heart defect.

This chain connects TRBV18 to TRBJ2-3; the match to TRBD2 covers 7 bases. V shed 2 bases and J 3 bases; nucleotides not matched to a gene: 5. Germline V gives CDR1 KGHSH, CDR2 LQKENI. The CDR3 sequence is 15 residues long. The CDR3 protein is CASSPWREWTDTQYF. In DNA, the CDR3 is TGTGCCAGCTCACCATGGCGGGAGTGGACAGATACGCAGTATTTT. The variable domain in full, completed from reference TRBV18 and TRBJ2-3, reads NAGVMQNPRHLVRRRGQEARLRCSPMKGHSHVYWYRQLPEEGLKFMVYLQKENIIDESGMPKERFSAEFPKEGPSILRIQQVVRGDSAAYFCASSPWREWTDTQYFGPGTRLTVL.

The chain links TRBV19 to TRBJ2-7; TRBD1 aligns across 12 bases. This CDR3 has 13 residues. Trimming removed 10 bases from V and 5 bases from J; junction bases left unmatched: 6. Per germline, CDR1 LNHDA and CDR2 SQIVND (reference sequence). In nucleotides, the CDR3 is TGTGCCACCTTGGGACAGGGGGCCCACGAGCAGTACTTC. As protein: CATLGQGAHEQYF. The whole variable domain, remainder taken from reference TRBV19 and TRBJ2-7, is DGGITQSPKYLFRKEGQNVTLSCEQNLNHDAMYWYRQDPGQGLRLIYYSQIVNDFQKGDIAEGYSVSREKKESFPLTVTSAQKNPTAFYLCATLGQGAHEQYFGPGTRLTVT.

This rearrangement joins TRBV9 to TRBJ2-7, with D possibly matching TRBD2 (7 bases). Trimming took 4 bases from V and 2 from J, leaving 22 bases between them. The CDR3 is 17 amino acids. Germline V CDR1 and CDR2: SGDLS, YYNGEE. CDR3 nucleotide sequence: TGTGCCAGCAGCCACTCTATTGAGGGGGGGTCGACCTACGAGCAGTACTTC. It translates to CASSHSIEGGSTYEQYF.

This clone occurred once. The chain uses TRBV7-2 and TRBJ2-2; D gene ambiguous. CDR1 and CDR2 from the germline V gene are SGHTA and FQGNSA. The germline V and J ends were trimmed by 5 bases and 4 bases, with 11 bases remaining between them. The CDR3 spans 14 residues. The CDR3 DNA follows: TGTGCCAGCAGCCCCTTGCAGTTCACCGGGGAGCTGTTTTTT. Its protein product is CASSPLQFTGELFF.

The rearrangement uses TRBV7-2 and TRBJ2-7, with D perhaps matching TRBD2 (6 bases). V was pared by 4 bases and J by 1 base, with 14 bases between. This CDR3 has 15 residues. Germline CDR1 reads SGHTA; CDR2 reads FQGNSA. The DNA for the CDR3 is TGTGCCAGCAGCTGGGGGGACTCCTATTCCTACGAGCAGTACTTC. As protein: CASSWGDSYSYEQYF.

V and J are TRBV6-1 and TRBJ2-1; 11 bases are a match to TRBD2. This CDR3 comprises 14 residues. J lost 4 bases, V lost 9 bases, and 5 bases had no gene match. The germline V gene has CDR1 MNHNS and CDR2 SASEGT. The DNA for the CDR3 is TGTGCCAGTCCTAGCGGGAGGATATACAATGAGCAGTTCTTC. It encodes CASPSGRIYNEQFF.

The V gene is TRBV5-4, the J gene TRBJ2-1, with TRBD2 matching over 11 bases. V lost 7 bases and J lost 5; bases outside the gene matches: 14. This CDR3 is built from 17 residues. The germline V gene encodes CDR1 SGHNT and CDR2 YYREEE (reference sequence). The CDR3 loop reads CASGSSTSGSPHNEQFF. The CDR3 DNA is TGTGCCAGCGGCTCCTCCACTAGCGGGAGTCCCCACAATGAGCAGTTCTTC.

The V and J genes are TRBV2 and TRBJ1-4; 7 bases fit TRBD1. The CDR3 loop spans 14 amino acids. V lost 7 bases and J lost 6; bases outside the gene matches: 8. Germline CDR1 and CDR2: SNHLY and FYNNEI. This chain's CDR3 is CASTGLQGDEKLFF. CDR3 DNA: TGTGCCAGCACTGGACTTCAGGGGGATGAAAAACTGTTTTTT.

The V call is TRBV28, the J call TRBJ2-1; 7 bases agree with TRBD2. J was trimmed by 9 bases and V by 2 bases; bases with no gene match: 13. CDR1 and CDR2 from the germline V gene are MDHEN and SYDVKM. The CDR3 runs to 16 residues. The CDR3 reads CASSLRFRDYAIEQFF. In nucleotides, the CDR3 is TGTGCCAGCAGTTTAAGGTTCCGGGACTACGCAATTGAGCAGTTCTTC. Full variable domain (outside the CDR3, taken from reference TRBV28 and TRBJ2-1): DVKVTQSSRYLVKRTGEKVFLECVQDMDHENMFWYRQDPGLGLRLIYFSYDVKMKEKGDIPEGYSVSREKKERFSLILESASTNQTSMYLCASSLRFRDYAIEQFFGPGTRLTVL.

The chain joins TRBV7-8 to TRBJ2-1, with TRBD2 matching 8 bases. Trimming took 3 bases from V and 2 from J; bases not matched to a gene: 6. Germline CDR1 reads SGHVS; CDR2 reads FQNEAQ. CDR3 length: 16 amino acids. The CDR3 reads CASSFLREAPYNEQFF. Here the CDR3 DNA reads TGTGCCAGCAGCTTTTTGCGGGAGGCTCCCTACAATGAGCAGTTCTTC.

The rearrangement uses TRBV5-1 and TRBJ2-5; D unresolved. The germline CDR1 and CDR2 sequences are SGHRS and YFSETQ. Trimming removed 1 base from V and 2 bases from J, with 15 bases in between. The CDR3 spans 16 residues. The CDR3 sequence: CASSLPLNWSQETQYF. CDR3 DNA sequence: TGCGCCAGCAGCTTGCCCTTGAACTGGAGTCAAGAGACCCAGTACTTC.

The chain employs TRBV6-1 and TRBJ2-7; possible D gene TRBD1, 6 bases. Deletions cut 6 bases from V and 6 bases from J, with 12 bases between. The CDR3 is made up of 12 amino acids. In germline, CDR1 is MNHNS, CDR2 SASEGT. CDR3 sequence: CASRTGQPEQYF. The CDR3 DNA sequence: TGTGCCAGCAGGACTGGACAGCCCGAGCAGTACTTC.

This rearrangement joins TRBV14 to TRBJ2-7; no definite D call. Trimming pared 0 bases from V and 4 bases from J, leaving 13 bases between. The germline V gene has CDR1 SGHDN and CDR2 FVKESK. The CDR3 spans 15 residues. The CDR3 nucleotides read TGTGCCAGCAGCCAAGAACACACTACCCCGTACGAGCAGTACTTC. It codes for CASSQEHTTPYEQYF.

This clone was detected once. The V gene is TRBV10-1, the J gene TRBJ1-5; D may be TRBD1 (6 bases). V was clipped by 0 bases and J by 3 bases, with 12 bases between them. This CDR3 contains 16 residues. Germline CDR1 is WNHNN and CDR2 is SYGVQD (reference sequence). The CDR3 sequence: CASSESPDRNNQPQHF. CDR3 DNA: TGCGCCAGCAGTGAGTCGCCGGACAGAAACAATCAGCCCCAGCATTTT.

CDR3 residues: CASSPPGQEGTQYF. The DNA of the CDR3 is TGTGCCAGCAGCCCACCGGGACAGGAGGGGACCCAGTACTTC. The V gene is TRBV7-9, the J gene TRBJ2-5; TRBD1 aligns across 8 bases. This CDR3 spans 14 amino acids. The junction had 9 bases not matched to a gene; V was cut back by 5 bases and J by 7 bases. The V gene's germline CDR1 is SEHNR and CDR2 FQNEAQ (reference sequence). Drawing the rest from reference TRBV7-9 and TRBJ2-5, the complete variable domain is DTGVSQNPRHKITKRGQNVTFRCDPISEHNRLYWYRQTLGQGPEFLTYFQNEAQLEKSRLLSDRFSAERPKGSFSTLEIQRTEQGDSAMYLCASSPPGQEGTQYFGPGTRLLVL.

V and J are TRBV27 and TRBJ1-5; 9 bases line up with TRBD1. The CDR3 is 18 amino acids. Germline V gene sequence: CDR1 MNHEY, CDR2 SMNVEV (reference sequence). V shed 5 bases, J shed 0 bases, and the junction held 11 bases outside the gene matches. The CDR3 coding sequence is TGTGCCAGCAGTCCGGGACAGGGAAGGGAGTATAGCAATCAGCCCCAGCATTTT. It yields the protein CASSPGQGREYSNQPQHF.

This CDR3 is CASSSRQGGQPQHF. In nucleotides, the CDR3 is TGTGCCAGCAGCTCGAGACAGGGCGGTCAGCCCCAGCATTTT. The genes are TRBV5-5 and TRBJ1-5, with TRBD1 identical over 7 bases. The CDR3 extends over 14 amino acids. Germline V gene data show CDR1 as SGHKS and CDR2 as YYEKEE (reference sequence). Germline trimming cut 3 bases from V and 6 bases from J; bases unmatched to any gene: 6.

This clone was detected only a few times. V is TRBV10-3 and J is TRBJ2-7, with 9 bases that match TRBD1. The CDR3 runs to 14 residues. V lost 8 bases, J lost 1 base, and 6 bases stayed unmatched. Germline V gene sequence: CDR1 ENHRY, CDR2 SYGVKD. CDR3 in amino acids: CAIARTGASYEQYF. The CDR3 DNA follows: TGTGCCATCGCCCGGACAGGGGCTTCCTACGAGCAGTACTTC.

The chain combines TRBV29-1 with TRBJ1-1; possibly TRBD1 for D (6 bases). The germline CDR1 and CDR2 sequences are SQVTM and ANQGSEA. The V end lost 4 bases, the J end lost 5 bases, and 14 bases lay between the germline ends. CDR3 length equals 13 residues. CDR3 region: CSVGTVRETEAFF. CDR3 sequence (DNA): TGCAGCGTTGGGACAGTAAGAGAAACTGAAGCTTTCTTT.

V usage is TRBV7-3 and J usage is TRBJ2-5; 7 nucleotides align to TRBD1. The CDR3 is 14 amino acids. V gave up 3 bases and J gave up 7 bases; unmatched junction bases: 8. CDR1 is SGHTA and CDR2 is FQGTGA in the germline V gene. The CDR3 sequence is CASSLEGGASTQYF. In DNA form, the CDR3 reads TGTGCCAGCAGCTTGGAAGGGGGCGCATCGACCCAGTACTTC.

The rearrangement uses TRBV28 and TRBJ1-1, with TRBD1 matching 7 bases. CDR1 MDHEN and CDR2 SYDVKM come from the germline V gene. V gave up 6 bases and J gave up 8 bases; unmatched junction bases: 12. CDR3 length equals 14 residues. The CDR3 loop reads CASSKGTAYWEAFF. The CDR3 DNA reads TGTGCCAGCAGCAAAGGGACAGCGTATTGGGAAGCTTTCTTT. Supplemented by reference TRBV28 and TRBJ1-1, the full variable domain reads DVKVTQSSRYLVKRTGEKVFLECVQDMDHENMFWYRQDPGLGLRLIYFSYDVKMKEKGDIPEGYSVSREKKERFSLILESASTNQTSMYLCASSKGTAYWEAFFGQGTRLTVV.

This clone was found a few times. CDR3 loop: CASSLATGGSNTEAFF. CDR3 coding DNA: TGCGCCAGCAGCTTGGCGACAGGGGGCTCCAACACTGAAGCTTTCTTT. V and J are TRBV5-1 and TRBJ1-1; 10 bases are shared with TRBD1. The CDR3 totals 16 residues. Per the germline V gene, CDR1 is SGHRS and CDR2 is YFSETQ. V was pared by 0 bases and J by 2 bases, with 4 bases of the junction left unmatched.

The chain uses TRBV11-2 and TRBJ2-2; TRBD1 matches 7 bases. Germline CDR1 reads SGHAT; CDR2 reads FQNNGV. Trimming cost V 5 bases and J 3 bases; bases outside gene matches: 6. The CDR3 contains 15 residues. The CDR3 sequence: CASSPRQGDTGELFF. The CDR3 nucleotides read TGTGCCAGCAGCCCCCGACAGGGCGACACCGGGGAGCTGTTTTTT.

CDR3 in DNA: TGTGCCAGCAGCTTAGTGGCGGAGACTGAAAAACTGTTTTTT. Encoded protein: CASSLVAETEKLFF. The rearrangement links TRBV7-8 to TRBJ1-4; D gene uncertain. Trimming stripped 1 base from V and 7 bases from J, with 10 bases between. Germline V gene lookup returns CDR1 SGHVS and CDR2 FQNEAQ. The CDR3 is 14 amino acids.

The CDR3 loop is CASSSRKGNYEQYF. As DNA, the CDR3 is TGTGCCAGCAGCTCCCGCAAGGGGAACTACGAGCAGTACTTC. This chain links TRBV11-3 with TRBJ2-7; the D gene is possibly TRBD1 (5 bases). V was cut by 4 bases and J by 3 bases, with 13 bases left in between. This CDR3 contains 14 residues. CDR1 SGHNT and CDR2 YENEEA come from the germline V gene.

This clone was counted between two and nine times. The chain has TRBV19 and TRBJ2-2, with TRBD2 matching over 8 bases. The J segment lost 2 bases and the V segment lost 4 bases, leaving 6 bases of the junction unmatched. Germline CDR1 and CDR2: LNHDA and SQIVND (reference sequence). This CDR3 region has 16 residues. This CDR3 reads CASSRRLASNTGELFF. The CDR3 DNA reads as TGTGCCAGTAGTAGGAGACTAGCGAGTAACACCGGGGAGCTGTTTTTT.